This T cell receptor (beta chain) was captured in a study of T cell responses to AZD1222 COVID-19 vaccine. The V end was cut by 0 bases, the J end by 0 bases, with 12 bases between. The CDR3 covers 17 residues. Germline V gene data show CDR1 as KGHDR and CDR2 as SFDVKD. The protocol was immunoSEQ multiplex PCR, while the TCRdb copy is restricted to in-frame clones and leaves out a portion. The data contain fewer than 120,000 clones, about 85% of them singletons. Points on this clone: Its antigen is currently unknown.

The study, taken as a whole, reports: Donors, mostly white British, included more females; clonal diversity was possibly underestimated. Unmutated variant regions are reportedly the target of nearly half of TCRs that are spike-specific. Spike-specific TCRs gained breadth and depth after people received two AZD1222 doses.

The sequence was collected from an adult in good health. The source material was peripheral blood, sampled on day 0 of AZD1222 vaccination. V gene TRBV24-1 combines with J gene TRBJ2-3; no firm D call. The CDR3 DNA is TGTGCCACCAGTGATTTGGGGCCCGAGCTTAGCACAGATACGCAGTATTTT. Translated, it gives CATSDLGPELSTDTQYF.